The 4 T cell receptor beta chains presented below share a single source sample, sequenced in a study of blood T cell repertoires in COVID-19. The method was immunoSEQ multiplex PCR; TCRdb's version includes in-frame clones alone and lacks a portion of them. This sample has 70,000 or so clones; approximately 78% occur once, and the top ten carry roughly 16%. The material sequenced was peripheral blood. These receptor sequences come from a human donor in a cohort sampled during active COVID-19.

CDR3: CASSGRPGLAELETQYF. In DNA form, the CDR3 reads TGTGCCAGCAGCGGACGTCCGGGACTAGCGGAATTAGAGACCCAGTACTTC. J is TRBJ2-5 and V is TRBV7-2; the match to TRBD2 covers 11 bases. The V and J ends lost 5 bases and 4 bases, in that order; junction bases with no gene match: 12. The germline V gene has CDR1 SGHTA and CDR2 FQGNSA. The CDR3 runs 17 residues.

The rearrangement uses TRBV10-2 and TRBJ1-1; D not resolved. Germline CDR1 WSHSY, CDR2 SAAADI. V lost 3 bases to trimming and J lost 6 bases, with 11 bases between them. This CDR3 region has 13 residues. The CDR3 here is CASSDGGLSEAFF. CDR3 in DNA: TGCGCCAGCAGTGACGGCGGTTTGTCTGAAGCTTTCTTT.

The V gene is TRBV2, the J gene TRBJ1-2; D not resolved. The CDR3 runs to 13 residues. Germline loops: CDR1 SNHLY, CDR2 FYNNEI. Trimming removed 4 bases at V and 6 bases at J, with 12 bases between. CDR3 region: CASSVWPEDGYTF. As DNA, the CDR3 is TGTGCCAGCAGTGTTTGGCCCGAGGATGGCTACACCTTC.

The chain employs TRBV2 and TRBJ2-2; D uncertain. This CDR3 region has 13 residues. V shed 6 bases and J shed 0 bases, with 5 bases lying between them. Germline V gene data show CDR1 as SNHLY and CDR2 as FYNNEI. CDR3 region: CASSITNTGELFF. The CDR3 DNA sequence: TGTGCCAGCAGCATCACGAACACCGGGGAGCTGTTTTTT.